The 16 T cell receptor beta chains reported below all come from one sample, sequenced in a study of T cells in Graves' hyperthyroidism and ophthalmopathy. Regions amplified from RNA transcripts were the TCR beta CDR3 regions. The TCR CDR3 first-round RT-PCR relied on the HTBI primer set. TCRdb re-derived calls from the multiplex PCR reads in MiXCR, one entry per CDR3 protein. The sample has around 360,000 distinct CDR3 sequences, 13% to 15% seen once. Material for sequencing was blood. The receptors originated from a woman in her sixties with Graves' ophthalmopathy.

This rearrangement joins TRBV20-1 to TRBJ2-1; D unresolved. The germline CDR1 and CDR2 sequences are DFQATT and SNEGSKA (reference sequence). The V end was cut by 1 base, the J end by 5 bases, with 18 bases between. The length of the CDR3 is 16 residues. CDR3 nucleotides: TGCAGTGCTAGAGCCCCCCGGCGGTGGCTTAACAATGAGCAGTTCTTC. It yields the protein CSARAPRRWLNNEQFF.

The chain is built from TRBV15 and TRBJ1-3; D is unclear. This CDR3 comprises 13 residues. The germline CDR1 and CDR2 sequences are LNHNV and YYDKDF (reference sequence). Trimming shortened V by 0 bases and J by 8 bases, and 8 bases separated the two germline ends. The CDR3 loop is CATSRDPTHTIYF. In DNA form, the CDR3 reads TGTGCCACCAGCAGAGATCCTACTCACACCATATATTTT. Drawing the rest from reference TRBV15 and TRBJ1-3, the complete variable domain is DAMVIQNPRYQVTQFGKPVTLSCSQTLNHNVMYWYQQKSSQAPKLLFHYYDKDFNNEADTPDNFQSRRPNTSFCFLDIRSPGLGDTAMYLCATSRDPTHTIYFGEGSWLTVV.

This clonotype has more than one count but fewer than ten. CDR3: CASGGPHTSDYEQYF. The CDR3 region has the DNA TGTGCCAGTGGGGGGCCGCACACTAGCGACTACGAGCAGTACTTC. The genes are TRBV6-1 and TRBJ2-7; the D gene is possibly TRBD2 (7 bases). V was clipped by 9 bases and J by 3 bases, with 21 bases between them. The CDR3 is 15 amino acids. CDR1 MNHNS and CDR2 SASEGT come from the germline V gene.

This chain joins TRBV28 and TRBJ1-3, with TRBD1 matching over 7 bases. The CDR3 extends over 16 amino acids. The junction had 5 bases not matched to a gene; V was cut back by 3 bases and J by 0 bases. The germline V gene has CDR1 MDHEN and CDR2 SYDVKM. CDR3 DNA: TGTGCCAGCAGTTTGGAGGGGGCCTACTCTGGAAACACCATATATTTT. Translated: CASSLEGAYSGNTIYF.

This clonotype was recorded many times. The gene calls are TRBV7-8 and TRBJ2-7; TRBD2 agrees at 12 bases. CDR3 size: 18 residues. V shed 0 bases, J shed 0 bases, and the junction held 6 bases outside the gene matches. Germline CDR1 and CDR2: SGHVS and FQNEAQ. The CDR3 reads CASSLANLLAGGSYEQYF. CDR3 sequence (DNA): TGTGCCAGCAGCTTAGCGAACTTACTAGCGGGGGGCTCCTACGAGCAGTACTTC. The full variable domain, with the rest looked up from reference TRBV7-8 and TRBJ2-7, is GAGVSQSPRYKVAKRGQDVALRCDPISGHVSLFWYQQALGQGPEFLTYFQNEAQLDKSGLPSDRFFAERPEGSVSTLKIQRTQQEDSAVYLCASSLANLLAGGSYEQYFGPGTRLTVT.

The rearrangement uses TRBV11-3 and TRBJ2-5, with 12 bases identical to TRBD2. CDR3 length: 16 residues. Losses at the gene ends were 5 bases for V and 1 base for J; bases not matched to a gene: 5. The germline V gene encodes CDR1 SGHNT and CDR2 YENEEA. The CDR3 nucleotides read TGTGCCAGCAGCCTAAGGACTAGCGGGATCCAAGAGACCCAGTACTTC. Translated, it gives CASSLRTSGIQETQYF.

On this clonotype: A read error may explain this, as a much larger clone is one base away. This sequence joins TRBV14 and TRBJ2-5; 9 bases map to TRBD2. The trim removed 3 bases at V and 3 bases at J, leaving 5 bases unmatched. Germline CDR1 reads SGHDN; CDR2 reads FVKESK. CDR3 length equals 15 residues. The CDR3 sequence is CASSHVPSGEETQYF. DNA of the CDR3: TGTGCCAGCAGCCACGTGCCTAGCGGGGAAGAGACCCAGTACTTC.

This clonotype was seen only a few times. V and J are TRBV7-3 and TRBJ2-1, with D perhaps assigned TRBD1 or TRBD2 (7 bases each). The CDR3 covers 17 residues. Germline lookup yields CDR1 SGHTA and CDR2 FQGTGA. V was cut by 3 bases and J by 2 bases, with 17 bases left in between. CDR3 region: CASSLGRGGGAYNEQFF. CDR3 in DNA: TGTGCCAGCAGCTTGGGGAGGGGAGGGGGCGCCTACAATGAGCAGTTCTTC.

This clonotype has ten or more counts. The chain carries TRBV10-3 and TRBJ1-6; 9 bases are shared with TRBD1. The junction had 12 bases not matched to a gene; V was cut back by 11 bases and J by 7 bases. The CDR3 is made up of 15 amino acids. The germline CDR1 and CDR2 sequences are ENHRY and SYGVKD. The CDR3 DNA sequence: TGTGCCGCGACAGGGGGGACGCGGGTGAATTCACCCCTCCACTTT. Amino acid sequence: CAATGGTRVNSPLHF.

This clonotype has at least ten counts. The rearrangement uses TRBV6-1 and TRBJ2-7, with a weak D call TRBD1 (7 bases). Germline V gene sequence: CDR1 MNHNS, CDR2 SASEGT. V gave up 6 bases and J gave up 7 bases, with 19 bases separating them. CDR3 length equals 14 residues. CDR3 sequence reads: CASSDQGGLFEQYF. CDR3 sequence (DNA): TGTGCCAGCAGCGATCAGGGGGGATTGTTTGAGCAGTACTTC.

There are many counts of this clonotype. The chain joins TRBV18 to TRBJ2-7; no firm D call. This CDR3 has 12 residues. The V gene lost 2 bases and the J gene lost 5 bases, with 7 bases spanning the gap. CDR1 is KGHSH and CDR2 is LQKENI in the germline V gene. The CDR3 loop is CASSPGRNEQYF. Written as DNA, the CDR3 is TGTGCCAGCTCACCAGGACGGAACGAGCAGTACTTC.

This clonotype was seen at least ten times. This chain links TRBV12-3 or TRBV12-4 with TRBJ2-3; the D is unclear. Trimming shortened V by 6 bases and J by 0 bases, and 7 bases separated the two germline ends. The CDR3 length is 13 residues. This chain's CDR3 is CASSPASTDTQYF. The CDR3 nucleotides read TGTGCCAGCAGCCCCGCTAGCACAGATACGCAGTATTTT.

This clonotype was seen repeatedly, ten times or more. The CDR3 sequence: CASSQRGMGNIQYF. The CDR3 region has the DNA TGTGCCAGCAGCCAGAGGGGAATGGGGAACATTCAGTACTTC. This sequence joins TRBV3-1 and TRBJ2-4; D may correspond to TRBD1 or TRBD2 (5 bases each). Germline V gene data show CDR1 as LGHDT and CDR2 as YNNKEL (reference sequence). The CDR3 contains 14 residues. Between the trimmed V and J ends, which lost 3 bases and 7 bases, there was a span of 13 bases.

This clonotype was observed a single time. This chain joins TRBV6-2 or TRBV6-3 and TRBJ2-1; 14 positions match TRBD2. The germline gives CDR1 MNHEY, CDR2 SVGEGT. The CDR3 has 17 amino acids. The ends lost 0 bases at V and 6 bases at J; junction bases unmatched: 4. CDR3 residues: CASSYSRLAGGVNEQFF. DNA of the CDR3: TGTGCCAGCAGTTACTCGAGACTAGCGGGAGGGGTCAATGAGCAGTTCTTC.

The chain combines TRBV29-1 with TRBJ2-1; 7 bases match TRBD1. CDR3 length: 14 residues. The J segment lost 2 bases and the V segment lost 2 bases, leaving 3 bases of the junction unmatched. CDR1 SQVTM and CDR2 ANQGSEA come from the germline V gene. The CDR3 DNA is TGCAGCGTTGAACAGACAGGGACCTACAATGAGCAGTTCTTC. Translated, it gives CSVEQTGTYNEQFF.

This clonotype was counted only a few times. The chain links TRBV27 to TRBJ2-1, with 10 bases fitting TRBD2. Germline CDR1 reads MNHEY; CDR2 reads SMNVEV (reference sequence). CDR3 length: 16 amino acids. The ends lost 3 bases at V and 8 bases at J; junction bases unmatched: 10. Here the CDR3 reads CASSFLRAGGAYEQFF. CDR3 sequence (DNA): TGTGCCAGCAGTTTTCTCAGAGCGGGAGGGGCGTATGAGCAGTTCTTC.